This T cell receptor beta chain was retrieved from a study of CD8 T cells in Susac syndrome. Negative isolation yielded CD8+ and CD4+ T cells; FACS enriched TEMRA cells. When the RNA was reverse transcribed, random hexamers were used with an input of about 0.5 to 1 ug. An immunoSEQ multiplex PCR amplified TCR beta CDR3 over 54 Vbeta and 13 Jbeta. TCRdb re-analysed the immunoSEQ multiplex PCR reads in MiXCR, keeping a single row per CDR3 protein. The data contain 150,000 to 250,000 distinct CDR3 sequences, nearly 95% of them seen just once; the ten biggest clones take up 0.093%. The germline V and J ends were trimmed by 3 bases and 2 bases, with 14 bases remaining between them. Germline CDR1 and CDR2: MGHRA and YSYEKL. The CDR3 extends over 15 amino acids.

The sequence derives from a human donor with multiple sclerosis. The sequencing sample was made of CD4+ T cells from PBMCs. V and J are TRBV4-1 and TRBJ2-7; D may be TRBD2 (7 bases). The CDR3 loop is CASSQRGGRTYEQYF. Written as DNA, the CDR3 is TGCGCCAGCAGCCAGAGGGGGGGCAGAACCTACGAGCAGTACTTC.